This is a list of T cell receptor beta chains from one sample in a study of shared clonotypes between healthy human individuals. The assay was immunoSEQ multiplex PCR, and TCRdb's table has in-frame clones only and misses some. The table includes 500,000 to 550,000 clones, around 95% detected once. The sequencing sample was made of naive CD4+ T cells sorted from blood. These receptors were taken from a woman between 25 and 40 years old in good health. The CDR3 runs from the conserved cysteine through the conserved F or W. Fields, in order: clone size, D gene, V gene, J gene, CDR3 protein, CDR3 DNA. D genes are given only for firm matches. Some rows have no size entry. The others give once, few or many, or a class for an expanded clone.

-	-	TRBV2	TRBJ2-7	CASSGARGYEQYF	TGTGCCAGCAGTGGGGCCAGGGGCTACGAGCAGTACTTC
-	-	TRBV28	TRBJ1-2	CASSLEWYGYTF	TGTGCCAGCAGTTTAGAGTGGTATGGCTACACCTTC
-	-	TRBV7-3	TRBJ2-7	CASSLGHSYEQYF	TGTGCCAGCAGCTTAGGACACTCCTACGAGCAGTACTTC
once	-	TRBV28	TRBJ1-1	CASKGGGNTEAFF	TGTGCCTCCAAGGGAGGGGGGAACACTGAAGCTTTCTTT
-	TRBD2	TRBV5-1	TRBJ2-7	CASSFGLAGGYEQYF	TGCGCCAGCAGCTTTGGACTAGCGGGAGGCTACGAGCAGTACTTC
-	-	TRBV18	TRBJ1-1	CASSPQLDSANTEAFF	TGTGCCAGCTCACCACAGCTGGACAGTGCCAACACTGAAGCTTTCTTT
once	TRBD1	TRBV30	TRBJ1-5	CAWSWTGLNQPQHF	TGTGCCTGGAGTTGGACAGGGTTAAATCAGCCCCAGCATTTT
-	-	TRBV7-9	TRBJ2-3	CASSLSRSDTQYF	TGTGCCAGCAGCTTAAGCAGGAGCGATACGCAGTATTTT
-	-	TRBV7-6	TRBJ1-6	CASSPEISNSPLHF	TGTGCCAGCAGCCCCGAGATATCTAATTCACCCCTCCACTTT
-	TRBD1	TRBV4-1	TRBJ1-2	CASSQAARGLGNGYTF	TGCGCCAGCAGCCAAGCTGCGAGGGGGCTGGGGAATGGCTACACCTTC
-	-	TRBV28	TRBJ1-5	CASSYNNQPQHF	TGTGCCAGCAGTTATAACAATCAGCCCCAGCATTTT
-	-	TRBV6-5	TRBJ1-5	CASSYSHNQPQHF	TGTGCCAGCAGTTACTCCCATAATCAGCCCCAGCATTTT
-	-	TRBV5-1	TRBJ2-3	CASSPGRWGADTQYF	TGCGCCAGCAGCCCCGGTAGATGGGGGGCAGATACGCAGTATTTT
-	-	TRBV21-1	TRBJ2-7	CAPYKGFLYEQYF	TGTGCACCCTACAAGGGATTCCTCTACGAGCAGTACTTC
-	TRBD2	TRBV7-9	TRBJ2-3	CASSSLAGGTDTQYF	TGTGCCAGCAGCTCACTAGCGGGAGGGACAGATACGCAGTATTTT
-	-	TRBV6-4	TRBJ2-1	CASSVTSGGTLEQFF	TGTGCCAGCAGTGTTACCAGCGGAGGAACTTTGGAGCAGTTCTTC
-	TRBD1	TRBV27	TRBJ1-2	CASSLVWGQGTNYGYTF	TGTGCCAGCAGCTTAGTTTGGGGACAGGGAACTAACTATGGCTACACCTTC
-	TRBD1	TRBV19	TRBJ2-4	CASSNPRDSQAKNIQYF	TGTGCCAGTAGTAACCCCCGGGACAGCCAAGCCAAAAACATTCAGTACTTC
-	-	TRBV5-1	TRBJ1-5	CASSLGAGDSNQPQHF	TGCGCCAGCAGCTTGGGGGCCGGGGATAGCAATCAGCCCCAGCATTTT
-	TRBD2	TRBV5-1	TRBJ2-2	CASSPLAGANTGELFF	TGCGCCAGCAGCCCCCTTGCGGGGGCGAACACCGGGGAGCTGTTTTTT
once	TRBD2	TRBV10-3	TRBJ2-1	CASNPGLAGGNSYNEQFF	TGTGCCTCAAACCCGGGACTAGCGGGAGGCAACTCCTACAATGAGCAGTTCTTC
-	-	TRBV5-1	TRBJ2-7	CASSLGSLPDTYEQYF	TGCGCCAGCAGCTTGGGTTCCCTGCCGGATACCTACGAGCAGTACTTC
-	-	TRBV5-6	TRBJ2-7	CASSLQYEQYF	TGTGCCAGCAGCTTACAGTACGAGCAGTACTTC
-	TRBD2	TRBV28	TRBJ2-2	CASSPPLAGDRGSGTGELFF	TGTGCCAGCAGTCCACCACTAGCGGGAGATCGAGGATCTGGCACCGGGGAGCTGTTTTTT
-	TRBD1	TRBV7-2	TRBJ1-1	CASSRGGQMNTEAFF	TGTGCCAGCAGCAGAGGGGGACAGATGAACACTGAAGCTTTCTTT
-	-	TRBV19	TRBJ2-7	CASSIPGQRPYEQYF	TGTGCCAGTAGTATACCGGGGCAAAGACCCTACGAGCAGTACTTC
-	TRBD1	TRBV28	TRBJ2-7	CASRRADRVYEQYF	TGTGCCAGCAGAAGAGCCGACAGGGTATACGAGCAGTACTTC